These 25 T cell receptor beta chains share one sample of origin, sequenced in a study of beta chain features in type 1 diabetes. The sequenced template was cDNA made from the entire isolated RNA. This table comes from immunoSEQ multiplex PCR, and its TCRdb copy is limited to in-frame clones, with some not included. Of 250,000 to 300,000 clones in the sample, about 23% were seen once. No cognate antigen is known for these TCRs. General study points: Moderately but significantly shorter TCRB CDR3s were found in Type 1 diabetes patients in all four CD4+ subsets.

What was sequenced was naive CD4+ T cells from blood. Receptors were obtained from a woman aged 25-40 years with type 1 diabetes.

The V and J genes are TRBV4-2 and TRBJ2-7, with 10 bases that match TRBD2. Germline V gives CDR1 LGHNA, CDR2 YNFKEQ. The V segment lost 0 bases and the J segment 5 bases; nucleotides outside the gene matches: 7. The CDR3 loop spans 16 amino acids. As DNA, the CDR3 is TGTGCCAGCAGCCAAGATCCCCTAGCGGGAGCAAACGAGCAGTACTTC. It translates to CASSQDPLAGANEQYF.

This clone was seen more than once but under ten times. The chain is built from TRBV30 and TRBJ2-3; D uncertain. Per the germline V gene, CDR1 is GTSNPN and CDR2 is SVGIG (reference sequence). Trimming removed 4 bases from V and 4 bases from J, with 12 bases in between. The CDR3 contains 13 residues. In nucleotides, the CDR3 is TGTGCCTGGATCCCCTACGAGGCAGATACGCAGTATTTT. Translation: CAWIPYEADTQYF.

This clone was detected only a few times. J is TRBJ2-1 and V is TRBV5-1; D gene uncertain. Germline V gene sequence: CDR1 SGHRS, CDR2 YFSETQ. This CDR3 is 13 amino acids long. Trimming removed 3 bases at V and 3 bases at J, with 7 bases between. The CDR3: CASSYDFYNEQFF. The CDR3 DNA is TGCGCCAGCAGCTATGACTTCTACAATGAGCAGTTCTTC.

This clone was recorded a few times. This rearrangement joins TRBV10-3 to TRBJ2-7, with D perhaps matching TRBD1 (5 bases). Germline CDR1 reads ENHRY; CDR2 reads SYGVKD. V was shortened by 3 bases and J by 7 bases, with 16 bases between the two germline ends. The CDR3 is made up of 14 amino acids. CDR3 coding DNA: TGTGCCATCAGTGAAGGTCAGGGCTACGGGGAGCAGTACTTC. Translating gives CAISEGQGYGEQYF.

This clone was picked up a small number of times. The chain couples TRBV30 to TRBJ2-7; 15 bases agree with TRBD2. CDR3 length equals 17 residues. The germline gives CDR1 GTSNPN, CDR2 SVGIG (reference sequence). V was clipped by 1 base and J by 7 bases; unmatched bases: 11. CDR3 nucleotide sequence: TGTGCCTGGAGTGAAAGAGGACTAGCGGGAGGGGTAGGGGAGCAGTACTTC. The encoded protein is CAWSERGLAGGVGEQYF. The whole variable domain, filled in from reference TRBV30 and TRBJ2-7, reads SQTIHQWPATLVQPVGSPLSLECTVEGTSNPNLYWYRQAAGRGLQLLFYSVGIGQISSEVPQNLSASRPQDRQFILSSKKLLLSDSGFYLCAWSERGLAGGVGEQYFGPGTRLTVT.

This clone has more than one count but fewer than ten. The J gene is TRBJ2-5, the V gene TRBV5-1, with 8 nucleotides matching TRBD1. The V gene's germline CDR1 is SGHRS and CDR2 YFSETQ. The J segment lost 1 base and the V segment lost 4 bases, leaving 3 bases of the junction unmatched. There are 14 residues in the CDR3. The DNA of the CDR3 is TGCGCCAGCAGCGACGGGACAGGCCAAGAGACCCAGTACTTC. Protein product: CASSDGTGQETQYF. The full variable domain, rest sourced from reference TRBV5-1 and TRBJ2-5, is KAGVTQTPRYLIKTRGQQVTLSCSPISGHRSVSWYQQTPGQGLQFLFEYFSETQRNKGNFPGRFSGRQFSNSRSEMNVSTLELGDSALYLCASSDGTGQETQYFGPGTRLLVL.

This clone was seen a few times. The DNA of the CDR3 is TGCAGCGTAGAGGACAGGGGGCACAACACAGATACGCAGTATTTT. Translated, it gives CSVEDRGHNTDTQYF. The chain joins TRBV29-1 to TRBJ2-3; 11 bases line up with TRBD1. V trimming: 6 bases; J trimming: 2 bases; junction bases outside the gene matches: 7. Looked up from germline, CDR1 is SQVTM and CDR2 is ANQGSEA. This CDR3 is built from 15 residues.

The CDR3 is CASSLTTGGRGGYTF. The CDR3 bases are TGTGCCAGCAGCTTAACGACAGGGGGTCGGGGTGGCTACACCTTC. This rearrangement joins TRBV28 to TRBJ1-2; 9 nucleotides line up with TRBD1. The CDR3 sequence is 15 residues long. J lost 7 bases, V lost 6 bases, and 12 bases had no gene match. Per the germline V gene, CDR1 is MDHEN and CDR2 is SYDVKM.

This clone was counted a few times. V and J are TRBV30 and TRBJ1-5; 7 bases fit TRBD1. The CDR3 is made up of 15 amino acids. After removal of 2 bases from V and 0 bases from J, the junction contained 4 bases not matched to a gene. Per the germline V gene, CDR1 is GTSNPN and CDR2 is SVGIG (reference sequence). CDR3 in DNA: TGTGCCTGGAGTATGGGACAGTATAGCAATCAGCCCCAGCATTTT. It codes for CAWSMGQYSNQPQHF.

DNA for the CDR3: TGTGCCAGCAGCGCAACAGGGGGCGAGAGTCAGCCCCAGCATTTT. It encodes CASSATGGESQPQHF. The chain recombines TRBV7-9 with TRBJ1-5; the match to TRBD1 covers 9 bases. Germline trimming cut 5 bases from V and 6 bases from J; bases unmatched to any gene: 8. Germline CDR1 is SEHNR and CDR2 is FQNEAQ (reference sequence). The CDR3 extends over 15 amino acids.

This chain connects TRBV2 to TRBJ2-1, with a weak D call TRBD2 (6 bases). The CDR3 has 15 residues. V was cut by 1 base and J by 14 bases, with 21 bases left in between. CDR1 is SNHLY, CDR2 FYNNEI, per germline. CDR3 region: CASSEEVGLYPNEFF. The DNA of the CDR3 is TGTGCCAGCAGTGAAGAAGTGGGACTGTACCCCAACGAGTTCTTC. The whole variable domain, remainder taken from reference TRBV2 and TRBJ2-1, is EPEVTQTPSHQVTQMGQEVILRCVPISNHLYFYWYRQILGQKVEFLVSFYNNEISEKSEIFDDQFSVERPDGSNFTLKIRSTKLEDSAMYFCASSEEVGLYPNEFFGPGTRLTVL.

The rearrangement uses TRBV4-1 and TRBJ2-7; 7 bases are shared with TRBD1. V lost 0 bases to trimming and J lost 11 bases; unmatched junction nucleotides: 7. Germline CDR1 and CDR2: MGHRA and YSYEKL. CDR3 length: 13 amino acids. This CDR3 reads CASSQDRRGQEYF. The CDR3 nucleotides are TGCGCCAGCAGCCAAGATCGTAGGGGGCAGGAGTACTTC.

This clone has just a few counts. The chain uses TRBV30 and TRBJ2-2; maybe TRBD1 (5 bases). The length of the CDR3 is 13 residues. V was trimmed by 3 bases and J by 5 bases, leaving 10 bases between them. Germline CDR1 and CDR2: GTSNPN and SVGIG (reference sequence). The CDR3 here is CAWRGAGTGELFF. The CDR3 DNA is TGTGCCTGGAGGGGTGCAGGGACCGGGGAGCTGTTTTTT.

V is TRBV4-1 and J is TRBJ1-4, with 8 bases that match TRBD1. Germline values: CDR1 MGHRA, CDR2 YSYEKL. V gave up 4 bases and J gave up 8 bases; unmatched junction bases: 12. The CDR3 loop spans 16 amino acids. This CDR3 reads CASSPSRTGSREKLFF. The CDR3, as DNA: TGCGCCAGCAGCCCCAGCCGGACAGGGTCACGAGAAAAACTGTTTTTT.

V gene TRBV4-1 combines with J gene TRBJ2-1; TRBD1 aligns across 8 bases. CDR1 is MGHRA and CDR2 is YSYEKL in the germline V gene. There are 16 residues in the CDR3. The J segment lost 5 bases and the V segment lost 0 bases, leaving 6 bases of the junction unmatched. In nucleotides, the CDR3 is TGCGCCAGCAGCCAAGACTGGACAGGGAGGAACAATGAGCAGTTCTTC. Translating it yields CASSQDWTGRNNEQFF.

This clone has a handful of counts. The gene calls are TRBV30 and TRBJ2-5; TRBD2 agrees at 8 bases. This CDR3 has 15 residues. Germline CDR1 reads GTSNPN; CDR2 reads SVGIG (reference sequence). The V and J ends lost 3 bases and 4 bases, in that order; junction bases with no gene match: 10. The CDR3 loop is CAWSKIAGPGETQYF. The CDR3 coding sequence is TGTGCCTGGAGCAAAATAGCGGGACCGGGAGAGACCCAGTACTTC.

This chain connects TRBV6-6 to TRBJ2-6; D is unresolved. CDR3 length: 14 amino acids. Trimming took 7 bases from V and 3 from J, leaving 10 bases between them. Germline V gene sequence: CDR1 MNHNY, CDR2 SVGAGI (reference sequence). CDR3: CASILTGGANVLTF. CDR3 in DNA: TGTGCCAGCATCTTGACGGGTGGGGCCAACGTCCTGACTTTC.

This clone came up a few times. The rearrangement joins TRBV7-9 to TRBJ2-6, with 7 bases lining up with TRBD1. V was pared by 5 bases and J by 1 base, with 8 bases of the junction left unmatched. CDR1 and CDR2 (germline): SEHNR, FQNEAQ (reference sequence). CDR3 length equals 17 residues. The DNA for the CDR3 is TGTGCCAGCAGCCCCCGACAGGGAGAGTCTGGGGCCAACGTCCTGACTTTC. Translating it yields CASSPRQGESGANVLTF.

CDR3 DNA sequence: TGTGCCAGCAGCGCCGGGACAGGGTTTCAGCCCCAGCATTTT. This codes for CASSAGTGFQPQHF. This chain joins TRBV7-9 and TRBJ1-5; 9 bases align to TRBD1. The CDR3 runs to 14 residues. Looked up from germline, CDR1 is SEHNR and CDR2 is FQNEAQ (reference sequence). V shed 5 bases and J 6 bases; nucleotides not matched to a gene: 5.

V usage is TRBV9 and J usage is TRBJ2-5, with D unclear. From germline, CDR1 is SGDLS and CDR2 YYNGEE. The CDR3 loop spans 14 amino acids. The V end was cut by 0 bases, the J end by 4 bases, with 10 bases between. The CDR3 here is CASSVATGGETQYF. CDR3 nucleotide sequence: TGTGCCAGCAGCGTAGCGACTGGTGGAGAGACCCAGTACTTC.

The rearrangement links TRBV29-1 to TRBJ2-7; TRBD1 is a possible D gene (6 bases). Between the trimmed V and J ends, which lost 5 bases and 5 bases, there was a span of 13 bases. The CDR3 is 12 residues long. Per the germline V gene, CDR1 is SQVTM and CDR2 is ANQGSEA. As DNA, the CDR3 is TGCAGCGTTAATACAGGGAGCAACGAGCAGTACTTC. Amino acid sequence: CSVNTGSNEQYF.

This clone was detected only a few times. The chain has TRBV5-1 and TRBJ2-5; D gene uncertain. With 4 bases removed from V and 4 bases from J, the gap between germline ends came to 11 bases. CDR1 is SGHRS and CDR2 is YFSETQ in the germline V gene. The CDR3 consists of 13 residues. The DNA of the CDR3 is TGCGCCAGCAGCGGCCATGAGCGAGAGACCCAGTACTTC. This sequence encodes CASSGHERETQYF.

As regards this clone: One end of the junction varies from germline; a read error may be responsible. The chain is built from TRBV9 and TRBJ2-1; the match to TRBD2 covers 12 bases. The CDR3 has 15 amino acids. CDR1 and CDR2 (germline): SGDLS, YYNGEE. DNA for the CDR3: TGTGCCAGCAGCCCGTCACAGAGCCGACTAGCGGGAGCCCTCTTC. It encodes CASSPSQSRLAGALF. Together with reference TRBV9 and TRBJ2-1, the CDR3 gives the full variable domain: DSGVTQTPKHLITATGQRVTLRCSPRSGDLSVYWYQQSLDQGLQFLIQYYNGEERAKGNILERFSAQQFPDLHSELNLSSLELGDSALYFCASSPSQSRLAGALFGPGTRLTVL.

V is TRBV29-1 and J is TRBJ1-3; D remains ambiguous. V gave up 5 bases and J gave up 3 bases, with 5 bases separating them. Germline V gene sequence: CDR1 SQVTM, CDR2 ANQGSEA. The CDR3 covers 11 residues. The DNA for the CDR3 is TGCAGCGTTATACTTGGAAACACCATATATTTT. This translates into CSVILGNTIYF.

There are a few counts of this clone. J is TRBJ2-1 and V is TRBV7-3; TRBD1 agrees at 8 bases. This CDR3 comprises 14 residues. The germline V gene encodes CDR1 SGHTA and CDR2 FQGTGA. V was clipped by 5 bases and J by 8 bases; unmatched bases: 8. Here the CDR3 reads CASSPDRGGDEQFF. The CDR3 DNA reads TGTGCCAGCAGCCCCGACAGGGGCGGCGATGAGCAGTTCTTC.